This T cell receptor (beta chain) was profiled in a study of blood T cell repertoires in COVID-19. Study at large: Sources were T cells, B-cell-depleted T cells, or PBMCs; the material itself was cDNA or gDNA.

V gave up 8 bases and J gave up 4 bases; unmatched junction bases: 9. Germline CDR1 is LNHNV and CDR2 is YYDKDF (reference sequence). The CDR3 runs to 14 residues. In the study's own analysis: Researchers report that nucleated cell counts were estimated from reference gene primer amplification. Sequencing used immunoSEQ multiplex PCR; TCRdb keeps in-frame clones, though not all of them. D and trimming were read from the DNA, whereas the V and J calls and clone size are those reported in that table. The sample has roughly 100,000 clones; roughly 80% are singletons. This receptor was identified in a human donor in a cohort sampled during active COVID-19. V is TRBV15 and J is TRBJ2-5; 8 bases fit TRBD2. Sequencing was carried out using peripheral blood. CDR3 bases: TGTGCCACCGGCGGGGGGCCTGTAGGAGAGACCCAGTACTTC. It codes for CATGGGPVGETQYF.